This T cell receptor (beta chain) was sequenced during a study of blood T cells in healthy people across ages. It was with a sample-barcoded 5' primer and a J-beta primer mix that a second PCR of roughly 6 to 12 cycles was run. TCRdb analysed the 5' RACE reads with MiXCR anew, one entry per CDR3 protein. Of roughly 900,000 distinct CDR3 sequences listed, around 46% are singletons. Germline CDR1 is SGHRS and CDR2 is YFSETQ. CDR3 length: 16 residues. V was shortened by 0 bases and J by 1 base, with 12 bases between the two germline ends. General study findings and limits: Lack of knowledge of donor CMV status possibly confounded expanded clonotype changes. PBMCs left unsorted prevented a conclusive naive versus antigen-experienced comparison. Roughly linear age-related decline in beta diversity appeared, significant by age 40.

On this clonotype itself: Its cognate antigen is unknown.

PBMCs were isolated at a quantity of at least 6.5 million per sample. This sequence originates from a man aged 30-40 years in good health. The sample was blood. The chain links TRBV5-1 to TRBJ2-3; D is unresolved. The CDR3 DNA reads as TGCGCCAGCAGCTTGGGCTCCACTGGGGGCACAGATACGCAGTATTTT. It encodes CASSLGSTGGTDTQYF.